These 11 T cell receptor beta chains were all obtained from the same sample, sequenced in a study of cytomegalovirus exposure and HLA in healthy donors. TCRdb's table, derived via immunoSEQ multiplex PCR, lists solely in-frame clones and lacks some. The table includes 250,000 or so clones, approximately 90% detected once. The sequenced sample was PBMCs. Source of these receptors: a man between 18 and 35 years old in good health and CMV-seronegative.

The chain combines TRBV27 with TRBJ1-1, with a possible D match to TRBD1 (5 bases). Looked up from germline, CDR1 is MNHEY and CDR2 is SMNVEV (reference sequence). The CDR3 has 15 amino acids. The V end lost 5 bases, the J end lost 1 base, and 14 bases lay between the germline ends. The CDR3 sequence is CASSPLGRGNTEAFF. The DNA for the CDR3 is TGTGCCAGCAGTCCCCTGGGGAGGGGGAACACTGAAGCTTTCTTT.

CDR3 amino acids: CSVVRDTDTQYF. The CDR3 region has the DNA TGCAGCGTTGTGCGGGACACAGATACGCAGTATTTT. The chain combines TRBV29-1 with TRBJ2-3, with D perhaps TRBD2 (6 bases). CDR3 length: 12 amino acids. Trimming took off 4 bases at V and 2 bases at J, with 7 bases between the two ends. Germline V gene sequence: CDR1 SQVTM, CDR2 ANQGSEA.

The chain links TRBV10-3 to TRBJ1-5; TRBD1 aligns across 7 bases. Germline trimming cut 6 bases from V and 4 bases from J; bases unmatched to any gene: 6. Germline values: CDR1 ENHRY, CDR2 SYGVKD. This CDR3 is 14 amino acids long. The CDR3 region is CAIRKDRDNQPQHF. The DNA for the CDR3 is TGTGCCATCAGGAAAGACAGGGATAATCAGCCCCAGCATTTT.

This clone occurred once. The rearrangement uses TRBV15 and TRBJ2-7, with unresolved D. Trimming removed 1 base at V and 0 bases at J, with 4 bases between. This CDR3 is built from 13 residues. In germline, CDR1 is LNHNV, CDR2 YYDKDF (reference sequence). CDR3 region: CATSRGSSYEQYF. Written as DNA, the CDR3 is TGTGCCACCAGCAGAGGTAGCTCCTACGAGCAGTACTTC. Looking up the rest from reference TRBV15 and TRBJ2-7 gives the full variable domain: DAMVIQNPRYQVTQFGKPVTLSCSQTLNHNVMYWYQQKSSQAPKLLFHYYDKDFNNEADTPDNFQSRRPNTSFCFLDIRSPGLGDTAMYLCATSRGSSYEQYFGPGTRLTVT.

CDR3 loop: CASSPTGGYTDTQYF. The CDR3 region has the DNA TGTGCCAGCAGCCCGACGGGGGGATACACAGATACGCAGTATTTT. The rearrangement joins TRBV5-6 to TRBJ2-3; 7 bases map to TRBD2. The CDR3 length is 15 residues. The J segment lost 2 bases and the V segment lost 4 bases, leaving 7 bases of the junction unmatched. Germline loops: CDR1 SGHDT, CDR2 YYEEEE.

The V call is TRBV9, the J call TRBJ2-1, with D perhaps TRBD1 (5 bases). Germline-derived CDR1 and CDR2 are SGDLS and YYNGEE. This CDR3 contains 14 residues. The V and J ends lost 0 bases and 6 bases respectively, with 10 bases between them. The CDR3 nucleotides are TGTGCCAGCAGCGTAGAACCCAGGGCCAATGAGCAGTTCTTC. Its translation is CASSVEPRANEQFF.

The chain is built from TRBV10-1 and TRBJ2-3; D possibly corresponds to TRBD1 (6 bases). Germline values: CDR1 WNHNN, CDR2 SYGVQD (reference sequence). The CDR3 runs 12 residues. V was shortened by 3 bases and J by 10 bases, with 11 bases between the two germline ends. CDR3 residues: CASSETGIAQYF. The CDR3 DNA reads as TGCGCCAGCAGTGAAACAGGGATTGCGCAGTATTTT.

The rearrangement uses TRBV7-2 and TRBJ2-5; D perhaps matches TRBD1 (6 bases). Germline V lookup: CDR1 SGHTA, CDR2 FQGNSA. This CDR3 contains 14 residues. Deletions cut 2 bases from V and 5 bases from J, with 12 bases between. CDR3 sequence (DNA): TGTGCCAGCAGCTTATTGGGGGCCGCGGAGACCCAGTACTTC. Translation: CASSLLGAAETQYF.

The chain has TRBV20-1 and TRBJ2-3; unclear D gene. The germline CDR1 and CDR2 sequences are DFQATT and SNEGSKA (reference sequence). V dropped 3 bases and J dropped 3 bases, with 4 bases sitting between them. The CDR3 sequence is 11 residues long. The CDR3 DNA is TGCAGTGCTAGCCCAACAGATACGCAGTATTTT. As protein: CSASPTDTQYF.

As DNA, the CDR3 is TGTGCCAGCTCACGAGGACAGGGCGGTTCACCCCTCCACTTT. Its translation is CASSRGQGGSPLHF. The chain joins TRBV18 to TRBJ1-6; 8 bases are a match to TRBD1. With 4 bases clipped from V and 9 bases from J, the junction kept 5 bases outside the gene matches. Per germline, CDR1 KGHSH and CDR2 LQKENI. The CDR3 is 14 residues long. Filled out from reference TRBV18 and TRBJ1-6, the complete variable domain reads NAGVMQNPRHLVRRRGQEARLRCSPMKGHSHVYWYRQLPEEGLKFMVYLQKENIIDESGMPKERFSAEFPKEGPSILRIQQVVRGDSAAYFCASSRGQGGSPLHFGNGTRLTVT.

V gene TRBV6-5 combines with J gene TRBJ2-5; possibly TRBD1 for D (6 bases). The CDR3 runs 14 residues. Per the germline V gene, CDR1 is MNHEY and CDR2 is SVGAGI. With 0 bases removed from V and 2 bases from J, the gap between germline ends came to 7 bases. CDR3 sequence: CASSYSGTQETQYF. For the CDR3, the DNA is TGTGCCAGCAGTTACTCCGGGACACAAGAGACCCAGTACTTC.